This T cell receptor beta chain was identified during a study of breast tumors, draining lymph nodes, adjacent tissues. On this clonotype: What it binds is not known.

Breast cancer patients provided tissue from their axillary draining lymph nodes. V was clipped by 2 bases and J by 5 bases, with 9 bases between them. This CDR3 is built from 13 residues. The germline CDR1 and CDR2 sequences are SGHTA and FQGNSA. Via MiXCR, TCRdb re-called the multiplex PCR reads, giving one row per CDR3 protein. The sample shows 90,000 to 120,000 distinct CDR3 sequences, around 20% of them seen only once. Study conclusions and caveats: Tumor and nontumor repertoires were significantly more similar in luminal-like than in basal-like breast cancer.

The J gene is TRBJ1-1, the V gene TRBV7-2, with no clear D. Sequenced sample: axillary lymph node tissue. The sequence came from a female donor with breast cancer. Some clones in this sample may be carry-over from other donors' samples. This chain's CDR3 is CASSLRHATEAFF. CDR3 DNA: TGTGCCAGCAGCTTAAGGCATGCAACTGAAGCTTTCTTT.